What follows are 21 T cell receptor beta chains derived from one specimen sequenced in a study of T cell repertoires in cytomegalovirus infection. Their target antigens are unknown. MiXCR, applied by TCRdb to the reads, yields one record per CDR3 protein. The sample yields approximately 910,000 distinct CDR3 sequences, around 31% seen once. The specimen comprised cultured CD8+ T cells from PBMCs, sampled from culture after CMV antigen stimulation. The receptors come from a human donor in good health (CMV status not recorded). Some clones in this sample may be carry-over from other donors' samples.

This clonotype showed up just a few times. V gene TRBV6-5 combines with J gene TRBJ2-1, with D possibly being TRBD1 (6 bases). Germline loops: CDR1 MNHEY, CDR2 SVGAGI. The length of the CDR3 is 16 residues. V was pared by 0 bases and J by 3 bases, with 12 bases between. The CDR3 is CASSYSWQGNYNEQFF. The DNA of the CDR3 is TGTGCCAGCAGTTACTCGTGGCAGGGGAACTACAATGAGCAGTTCTTC.

The CDR3 DNA sequence: TGTGCCAGTACCCCAGTTCACGGAATGAACACTGAAGCTTTCTTT. Encoded protein: CASTPVHGMNTEAFF. The V and J genes are TRBV19 and TRBJ1-1; D call uncertain. This CDR3 is built from 15 residues. Per germline, CDR1 LNHDA and CDR2 SQIVND (reference sequence). The ends were cut back, 7 bases at V and 0 bases at J, with 15 bases in the middle.

The sample holds one count of this clonotype. It is unclear where the CDR3 begins or ends on the DNA, so no DNA is shown, and the CDR3 is as TCRdb lists it. V is TRBV27 and J is TRBJ2-5; the table's D call, TRBD2, has no DNA check behind it. The CDR3 totals 14 residues, both ends included. Per germline, CDR1 MNHEY and CDR2 SMNVEV (reference sequence). The CDR3: CASSSSGGPGTQYF.

The chain employs TRBV20-1 and TRBJ2-3; 10 bases line up with TRBD1. The CDR3 consists of 16 residues. Germline V lookup: CDR1 DFQATT, CDR2 SNEGSKA (reference sequence). V was pared by 0 bases and J by 6 bases, with 9 bases of the junction left unmatched. The CDR3 reads CSARDTSGQGMDTQYF. The CDR3 DNA reads TGCAGTGCTAGAGATACATCGGGACAGGGGATGGATACGCAGTATTTT.

V gene TRBV20-1 combines with J gene TRBJ2-2; 8 nucleotides line up with TRBD1. The CDR3 length is 15 residues. Germline-derived CDR1 and CDR2 are DFQATT and SNEGSKA (reference sequence). The V segment lost 3 bases and the J segment 2 bases; nucleotides outside the gene matches: 5. CDR3 coding DNA: TGCAGTGCTAGGATACAGGGGGGAAACACCGGGGAGCTGTTTTTT. Residues: CSARIQGGNTGELFF.

There are a few counts of this clonotype. The chain carries TRBV2 and TRBJ1-2, with D unclear. Deletions cut 7 bases from V and 8 bases from J, with 11 bases between. The V gene's germline CDR1 is SNHLY and CDR2 FYNNEI. This CDR3 has 11 residues. CDR3 in DNA: TGTGCCAGCATGGCACAACCAGGCTACACCTTC. It translates to CASMAQPGYTF.

On this clonotype: A much larger clone differs from this one at a single base, so this may be a read error. This chain connects TRBV7-6 to TRBJ2-3; the D gene is possibly TRBD1 (5 bases). Per germline, CDR1 SGHVS and CDR2 FNYEAQ. The CDR3 sequence is 15 residues long. This CDR3 is CASSLLGESTVTQYF. The CDR3 DNA sequence: TGTGCCAGCAGCTTACTAGGGGAAAGCACAGTTACGCAGTATTTT.

In regard to this clonotype: Its ends do not fully match the called genes, so a read error is possible. The chain employs TRBV27 and TRBJ1-1; D uncertain. Germline CDR1 MNHEY, CDR2 SMNVEV (reference sequence). CDR3 size: 16 residues. The CDR3 loop reads CASRLSAYKANTEAFF. CDR3 in DNA: TGTGCCAGCAGGTTATCCGCCTACAAGGCGAACACTGAAGCTTTCTTT.

This clonotype showed up just a few times. V and J are TRBV6-2 or TRBV6-3 and TRBJ2-7, with TRBD1 matching over 7 bases. Germline trimming cut 0 bases from V and 5 bases from J; bases unmatched to any gene: 4. Germline lookup yields CDR1 MNHEY and CDR2 SVGEGT. The CDR3 runs to 14 residues. CDR3 protein: CASSYSGQTNEQYF. The CDR3, as DNA: TGTGCCAGCAGTTACTCGGGACAGACCAACGAGCAGTACTTC.

The chain links TRBV6-6 to TRBJ1-4; D unclear. There are 15 residues in the CDR3. Germline V lookup: CDR1 MNHNY, CDR2 SVGAGI (reference sequence). V dropped 7 bases and J dropped 2 bases, with 14 bases sitting between them. The CDR3 region has the DNA TGTGCCAGCACCCGGGGAGTGGGCACTAATGAAAAACTGTTTTTT. It yields the protein CASTRGVGTNEKLFF.

This clonotype was seen more than once but under ten times. The chain combines TRBV12-3 or TRBV12-4 with TRBJ1-2; 7 bases agree with TRBD1. The CDR3 loop spans 16 amino acids. The ends lost 4 bases at V and 1 base at J; junction bases unmatched: 9. Here the CDR3 DNA reads TGTGCCAGCAGTTCCGGGACAGAGATTTTTAACTATGGCTACACCTTC. This translates into CASSSGTEIFNYGYTF.

Turning to this clonotype: A much more abundant neighbour one base away suggests this may be a read error. The genes are TRBV7-9 and TRBJ2-7; D ambiguous. Germline loops: CDR1 SEHNR, CDR2 FQNEAQ (reference sequence). The CDR3 length is 12 residues. The DNA of the CDR3 is TGTGCCAGCAACAAAGGCTCCAACGAGCAGTACTTC. It specifies CASNKGSNEQYF.

The gene calls are TRBV7-2 and TRBJ1-2; D not certain. The germline V gene encodes CDR1 SGHTA and CDR2 FQGNSA. V lost 10 bases and J lost 7, with 13 bases in between. The CDR3 covers 11 residues. The CDR3 region is CAMVGAFGYTF. The CDR3 DNA reads as TGTGCCATGGTTGGCGCCTTTGGCTACACCTTC.

The V and J genes are TRBV27 and TRBJ1-2; no reliable D call. Trimming removed 8 bases from V and 7 bases from J, with 11 bases in between. Germline V gene lookup returns CDR1 MNHEY and CDR2 SMNVEV (reference sequence). The length of the CDR3 is 11 residues. The CDR3 protein is CASGSEPGYTF. The CDR3 DNA is TGTGCCAGCGGGTCGGAACCTGGCTACACCTTC.

The chain employs TRBV7-9 and TRBJ1-1, with D maybe TRBD1 (5 bases). V was trimmed by 6 bases and J by 1 base, leaving 9 bases between them. The germline gives CDR1 SEHNR, CDR2 FQNEAQ (reference sequence). The CDR3 length is 13 residues. The DNA for the CDR3 is TGTGCCAGCAGGCCTGACAGGAACACTGAAGCTTTCTTT. Translating it yields CASRPDRNTEAFF. The variable domain in full, completed from reference TRBV7-9 and TRBJ1-1, reads DTGVSQNPRHKITKRGQNVTFRCDPISEHNRLYWYRQTLGQGPEFLTYFQNEAQLEKSRLLSDRFSAERPKGSFSTLEIQRTEQGDSAMYLCASRPDRNTEAFFGQGTRLTVV.

This clonotype was seen a single time. The rearrangement links TRBV20-1 to TRBJ1-1, with D uncertain. The germline gives CDR1 DFQATT, CDR2 SNEGSKA (reference sequence). V dropped 7 bases and J dropped 2 bases, with 8 bases sitting between them. The CDR3 is 11 residues long. The CDR3 here is CSGRLNTEAFF. The CDR3 DNA reads as TGCAGTGGGAGGCTCAACACTGAAGCTTTCTTT.

The V call is TRBV4-3, the J call TRBJ2-6; 8 nucleotides align to TRBD1. The junction had 8 bases not matched to a gene; V was cut back by 4 bases and J by 6 bases. Germline assignment: CDR1 LGHNA and CDR2 YSLEER. The CDR3 sequence is 16 residues long. Written as DNA, the CDR3 is TGCGCCAGCAGCCGGAGCAGGGGGCGGGAGGCCAACGTCCTGACTTTC. Amino acids: CASSRSRGREANVLTF.

The gene calls are TRBV7-9 and TRBJ2-3, with TRBD2 matching over 9 bases. Germline V CDR1 and CDR2: SEHNR, FQNEAQ (reference sequence). The V gene end was trimmed by 3 bases and the J gene end by 5 bases; junction bases not matched to a gene: 9. The CDR3 is made up of 16 amino acids. The CDR3 DNA follows: TGTGCCAGCAGCTTTAAGGGACTAGCTCCTCGAGATACGCAGTATTTT. It codes for CASSFKGLAPRDTQYF.

The chain uses TRBV27 and TRBJ1-2; D might be TRBD1 (6 bases). The CDR3 covers 13 residues. Germline V gene lookup returns CDR1 MNHEY and CDR2 SMNVEV (reference sequence). Trimming cost V 3 bases and J 4 bases, with 9 bases left between them. The CDR3 sequence is CASSFPRGYGYTF. The CDR3 coding sequence is TGTGCCAGCAGTTTTCCCAGGGGCTATGGCTACACCTTC.

This clonotype has ten or more counts. The V call is TRBV7-6, the J call TRBJ1-5; no clear D gene. V dropped 4 bases and J dropped 1 base, with 5 bases sitting between them. The germline V gene encodes CDR1 SGHVS and CDR2 FNYEAQ. The CDR3 totals 13 residues. CDR3 nucleotides: TGTGCCAGCAGCTCGTGGAGCAATCAGCCCCAGCATTTT. It yields the protein CASSSWSNQPQHF. The entire variable domain, with the rest obtained from reference TRBV7-6 and TRBJ1-5, is as follows: GAGVSQSPRYKVTKRGQDVALRCDPISGHVSLYWYRQALGQGPEFLTYFNYEAQQDKSGLPNDRFSAERPEGSISTLTIQRTEQRDSAMYRCASSSWSNQPQHFGDGTRLSIL.

This clonotype was counted a few times. The chain uses TRBV7-9 and TRBJ1-1; unclear D gene. This CDR3 contains 15 residues. The V end was cut by 7 bases, the J end by 1 base, with 16 bases between. Germline V gene lookup returns CDR1 SEHNR and CDR2 FQNEAQ (reference sequence). This CDR3 reads CASTPGYATNTEAFF. Written as DNA, the CDR3 is TGTGCCAGCACCCCCGGCTACGCTACGAACACTGAAGCTTTCTTT.